Listed below are T cell receptor beta chains from one sample, sequenced in a study of CD8 T cells in ankylosing spondylitis. MiXCR, run by TCRdb on the 5' RACE reads, gives a single entry per CDR3 protein. The sample has approximately 500,000 distinct CDR3 sequences; roughly 13% are singletons. Source material: blood, either unsorted or a sorted T cell fraction (not recorded which). The receptors were sampled from a male donor with ankylosing spondylitis. The CDR3 runs from the conserved cysteine through the conserved F or W. A D gene is named only where the DNA matches it firmly. The size entry is marked missing in some rows and otherwise reads once, few, many or a size class.

cdr3_nt,cdr3_aa,cdr3_length,clone_size,v_call,j_call,d_call
TGTGCCAGCAGCTCCGGACTAGCGCCTAGCACAGATACGCAGTATTTT,CASSSGLAPSTDTQYF,16,few,TRBV7-2,TRBJ2-3,TRBD2
TGCGCCAGCAGCCCGGACAGGAGAGAGACCCAGTACTTC,CASSPDRRETQYF,13,few,TRBV5-1,TRBJ2-5,TRBD1
TGTGCCAGCAGCCAAGGCCCCGGTCTAAGCGGGCCCCAGTACTTC,CASSQGPGLSGPQYF,15,-,TRBV14,TRBJ2-5,-
TGTGCCAGCAGGCCAGGGACAGGGACGATTAACACTGAAGCTTTCTTT,CASRPGTGTINTEAFF,16,few,TRBV6-1,TRBJ1-1,TRBD1
TGTGCCAGCAGCCCCACCGTGGACACTGAAGCTTTCTTT,CASSPTVDTEAFF,13,-,TRBV11-2,TRBJ1-1,-
TGCGCCAGCAGCTTGGTAGGGGATGGCACTGAAGCTTTCTTT,CASSLVGDGTEAFF,14,many,TRBV5-1,TRBJ1-1,-
TGTGCCAGCAGTTACCCACTAGCGGGAGGCACCGGGGAGCTGTTTTTT,CASSYPLAGGTGELFF,16,-,TRBV6-5,TRBJ2-2,TRBD2
TGCGCCAGCAGCTTGGGACAGGGGGCAGACATTCAGTACTTC,CASSLGQGADIQYF,14,-,TRBV5-1,TRBJ2-4,TRBD1
TGCAGTGCTAGAGACCCGACAGGGGAAAACACTGAAGCTTTCTTT,CSARDPTGENTEAFF,15,few,TRBV20-1,TRBJ1-1,TRBD1
TGCAGTGCCCTTCCCGGGTCGGGGCTCACAGATACGCAGTATTTT,CSALPGSGLTDTQYF,15,many,TRBV20-1,TRBJ2-3,-
TGTGCCAGCAGCTTAGGGGCAGGGTATGAAAAACTGTTTTTT,CASSLGAGYEKLFF,14,few,TRBV11-2,TRBJ1-4,-
TGCAGTGCTGCCGGACCCCTTAGGGGTGAGCAGTTCTTC,CSAAGPLRGEQFF,13,-,TRBV20-1,TRBJ2-1,-
TGTGCCAGCAGCTTAGCATTGGGGGTGGGCTCCCAAGAGACCCAGTACTTC,CASSLALGVGSQETQYF,17,many,TRBV7-9,TRBJ2-5,-
TGTGCCAGCAGTTGGGGGGCCTACAAGCGGGCCTACAATGAGCAGTTCTTC,CASSWGAYKRAYNEQFF,17,-,TRBV28,TRBJ2-1,-
TGTGCCAGCAGTGTTGCAGGGGGCACCGGGGAGCTGTTTTTT,CASSVAGGTGELFF,14,few,TRBV25-1,TRBJ2-2,TRBD1
TGTGCCAGTAGTGTGTTACATTCAGTTTACAATGAGCAGTTCTTC,CASSVLHSVYNEQFF,15,-,TRBV19,TRBJ2-1,-
TGTGCCAGCAGTGGGGGGCCTGGGGCCAACGTCCTGACTTTC,CASSGGPGANVLTF,14,few,TRBV6-1,TRBJ2-6,-
TGTGCCAGCAGCTTTGACAGGTCCGGTGAGCAGTACTTC,CASSFDRSGEQYF,13,-,TRBV11-2,TRBJ2-7,-
TGTGCCAGCATGCAGAGGGGTCCTGAAGCTTTCTTT,CASMQRGPEAFF,12,many,TRBV7-9,TRBJ1-1,-
TGTGCCTGCCGTTCAAAGGGGGGGCTGATCACTGAAGCTTTCTTT,CACRSKGGLITEAFF,15,few,TRBV12-3/TRBV12-4,TRBJ1-1,-
TGTGCCTGGAGTCTTGGAGTTCTCAATCAGCCCCAGCATTTT,CAWSLGVLNQPQHF,14,-,TRBV30,TRBJ1-5,-
TGTGCCAGCAGCCCCAAGACAGGCACAGATACGCAGTATTTT,CASSPKTGTDTQYF,14,-,TRBV7-9,TRBJ2-3,-
TGTGCCAGTAACATGGCAGATCCAACTAACTATGGCTACACCTTC,CASNMADPTNYGYTF,15,-,TRBV19,TRBJ1-2,-
TGTGCCACCTATTGGGCCTCCTACAATGAGCAGTTCTTC,CATYWASYNEQFF,13,few,TRBV12-3/TRBV12-4,TRBJ2-1,-
TGTGCCTCGCAGGGAAACTTCAATCAGCCCCAGCATTTT,CASQGNFNQPQHF,13,few,TRBV28,TRBJ1-5,-
TGTGCCACCAGTGCCCTTGGGCGGAGCTACAATGAGCAGTTCTTC,CATSALGRSYNEQFF,15,few,TRBV24-1,TRBJ2-1,-
TGCAGCGTGATTGACAGCGGGAGGGCCAACCATGAGCAGTTCTTC,CSVIDSGRANHEQFF,15,-,TRBV29-1,TRBJ2-1,TRBD2
TGTGCCAGCAGCCCGGGACTAGCTGGTGAGCAGTTCTTC,CASSPGLAGEQFF,13,many,TRBV7-9,TRBJ2-1,TRBD2
TGTGCCACCAGTGATGGACAGGGGGCGCTCGGAGGGGAGCTGTTTTTT,CATSDGQGALGGELFF,16,many,TRBV24-1,TRBJ2-2,TRBD1
TGTGCCACCGCGCACAGGGTCCTCACAGATACGCAGTATTTT,CATAHRVLTDTQYF,14,few,TRBV24-1,TRBJ2-3,-
TGTGCCAGCAGCTTAGTGGGGACAGTCTATAGCAATCAGCCCCAGCATTTT,CASSLVGTVYSNQPQHF,17,-,TRBV7-8,TRBJ1-5,TRBD1